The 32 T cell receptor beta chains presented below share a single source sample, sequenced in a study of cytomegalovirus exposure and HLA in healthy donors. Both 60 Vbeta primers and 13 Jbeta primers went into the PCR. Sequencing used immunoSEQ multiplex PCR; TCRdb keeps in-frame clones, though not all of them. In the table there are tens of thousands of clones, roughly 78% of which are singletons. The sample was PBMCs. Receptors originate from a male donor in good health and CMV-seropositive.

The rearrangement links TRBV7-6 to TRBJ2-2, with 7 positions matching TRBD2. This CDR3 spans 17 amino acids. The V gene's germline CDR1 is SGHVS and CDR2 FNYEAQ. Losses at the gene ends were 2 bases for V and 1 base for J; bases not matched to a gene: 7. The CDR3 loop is CASSLTRRGKNTGELFF. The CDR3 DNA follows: TGTGCCAGCAGCTTAACGAGGCGGGGGAAGAACACCGGGGAGCTGTTTTTT.

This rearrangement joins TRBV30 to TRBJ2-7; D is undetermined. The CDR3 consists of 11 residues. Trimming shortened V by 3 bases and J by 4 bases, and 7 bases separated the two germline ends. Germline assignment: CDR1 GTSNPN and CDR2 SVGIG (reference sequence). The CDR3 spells CAWSAAYEQYF. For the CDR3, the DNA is TGTGCCTGGAGCGCGGCGTACGAGCAGTACTTC.

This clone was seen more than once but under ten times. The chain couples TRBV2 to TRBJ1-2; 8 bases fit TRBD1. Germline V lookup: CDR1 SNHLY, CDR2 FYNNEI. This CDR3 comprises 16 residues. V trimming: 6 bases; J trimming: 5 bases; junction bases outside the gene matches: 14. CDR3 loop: CASSHVPGQDKYGYTF. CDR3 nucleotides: TGTGCCAGCAGCCACGTCCCGGGACAGGACAAATATGGCTACACCTTC.

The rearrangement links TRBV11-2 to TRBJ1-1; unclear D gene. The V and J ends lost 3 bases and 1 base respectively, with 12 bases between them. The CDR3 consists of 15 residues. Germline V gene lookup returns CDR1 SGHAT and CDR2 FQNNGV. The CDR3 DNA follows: TGTGCCAGCAGCTTCGTCGGACTAACGAACACTGAAGCTTTCTTT. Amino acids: CASSFVGLTNTEAFF. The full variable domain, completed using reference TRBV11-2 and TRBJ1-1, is EAGVAQSPRYKIIEKRQSVAFWCNPISGHATLYWYQQILGQGPKLLIQFQNNGVVDDSQLPKDRFSAERLKGVDSTLKIQPAKLEDSAVYLCASSFVGLTNTEAFFGQGTRLTVV.

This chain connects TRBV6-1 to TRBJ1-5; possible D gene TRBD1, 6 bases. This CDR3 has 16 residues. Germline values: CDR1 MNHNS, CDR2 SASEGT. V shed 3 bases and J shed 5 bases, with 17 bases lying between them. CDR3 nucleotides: TGTGCCAGCAGTGAGGCGGGGGGCAGCTCCTATCAGCCCCAGCATTTT. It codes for CASSEAGGSSYQPQHF.

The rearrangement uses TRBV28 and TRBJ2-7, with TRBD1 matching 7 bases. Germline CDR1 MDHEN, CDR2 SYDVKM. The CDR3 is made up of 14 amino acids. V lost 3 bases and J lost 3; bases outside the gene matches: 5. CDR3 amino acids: CASSFAAGGYEQYF. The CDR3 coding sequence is TGTGCCAGCAGTTTCGCGGCAGGGGGCTACGAGCAGTACTTC.

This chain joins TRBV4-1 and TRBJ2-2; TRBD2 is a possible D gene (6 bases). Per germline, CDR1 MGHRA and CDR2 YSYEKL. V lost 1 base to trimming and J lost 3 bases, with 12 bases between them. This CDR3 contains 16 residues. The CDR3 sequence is CASSQGGSGYTGELFF. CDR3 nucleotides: TGCGCCAGCAGCCAAGGCGGTAGCGGATACACCGGGGAGCTGTTTTTT.

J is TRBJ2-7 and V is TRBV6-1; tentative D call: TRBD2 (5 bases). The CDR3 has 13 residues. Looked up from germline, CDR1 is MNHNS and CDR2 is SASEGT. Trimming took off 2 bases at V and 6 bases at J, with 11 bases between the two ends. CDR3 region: CASSELRRLEQYF. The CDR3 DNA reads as TGTGCCAGCAGTGAATTGAGGAGGCTCGAGCAGTACTTC.

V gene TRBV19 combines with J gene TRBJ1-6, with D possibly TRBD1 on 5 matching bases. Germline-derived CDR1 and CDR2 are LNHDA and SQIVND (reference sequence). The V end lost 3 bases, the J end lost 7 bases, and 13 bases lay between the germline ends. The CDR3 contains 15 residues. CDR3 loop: CASSMMGTRNSPLHF. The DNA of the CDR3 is TGTGCCAGTAGTATGATGGGGACTCGGAATTCACCCCTCCACTTT.

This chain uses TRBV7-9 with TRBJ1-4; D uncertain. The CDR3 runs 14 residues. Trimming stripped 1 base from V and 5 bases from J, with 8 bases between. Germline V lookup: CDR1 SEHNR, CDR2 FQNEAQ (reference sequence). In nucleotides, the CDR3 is TGTGCCAGCAGCTTAGTCCCGGAGAATGAAAAACTGTTTTTT. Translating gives CASSLVPENEKLFF.

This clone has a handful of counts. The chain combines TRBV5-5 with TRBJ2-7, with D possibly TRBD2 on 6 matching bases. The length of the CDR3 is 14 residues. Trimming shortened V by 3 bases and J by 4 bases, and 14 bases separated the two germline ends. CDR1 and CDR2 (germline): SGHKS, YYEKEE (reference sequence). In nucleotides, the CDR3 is TGTGCCAGCAGCTCTAGGGCGGGGTTGTACGAGCAGTACTTC. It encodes CASSSRAGLYEQYF.

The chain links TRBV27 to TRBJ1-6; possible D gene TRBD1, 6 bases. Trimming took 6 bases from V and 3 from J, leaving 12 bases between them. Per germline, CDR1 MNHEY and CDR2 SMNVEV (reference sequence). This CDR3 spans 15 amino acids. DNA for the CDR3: TGTGCCAGCAGCAACAGGGAGCTCTATAATTCACCCCTCCACTTT. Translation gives CASSNRELYNSPLHF.

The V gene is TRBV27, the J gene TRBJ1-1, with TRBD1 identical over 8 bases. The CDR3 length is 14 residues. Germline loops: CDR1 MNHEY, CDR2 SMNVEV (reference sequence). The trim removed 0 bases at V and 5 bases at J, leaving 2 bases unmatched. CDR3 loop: CASSLSRGRTEAFF. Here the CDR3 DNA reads TGTGCCAGCAGTTTATCCAGGGGGCGTACTGAAGCTTTCTTT.

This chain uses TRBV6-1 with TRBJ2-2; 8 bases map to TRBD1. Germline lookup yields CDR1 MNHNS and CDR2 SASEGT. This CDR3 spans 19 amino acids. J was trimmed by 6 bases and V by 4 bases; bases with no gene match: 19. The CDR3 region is CASSVPSVRTGIFSGELFF. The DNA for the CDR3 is TGTGCCAGCAGTGTACCCAGTGTTCGGACAGGGATATTCTCCGGGGAGCTGTTTTTT.

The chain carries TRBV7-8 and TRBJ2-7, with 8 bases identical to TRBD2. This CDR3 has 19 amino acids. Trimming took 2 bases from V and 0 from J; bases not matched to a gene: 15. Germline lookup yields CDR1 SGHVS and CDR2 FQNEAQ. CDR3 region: CASSLIPPSGWVSSYEQYF. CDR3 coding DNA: TGTGCCAGCAGCTTAATTCCCCCTAGCGGGTGGGTTAGCTCCTACGAGCAGTACTTC. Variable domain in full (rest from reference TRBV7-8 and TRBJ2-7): GAGVSQSPRYKVAKRGQDVALRCDPISGHVSLFWYQQALGQGPEFLTYFQNEAQLDKSGLPSDRFFAERPEGSVSTLKIQRTQQEDSAVYLCASSLIPPSGWVSSYEQYFGPGTRLTVT.

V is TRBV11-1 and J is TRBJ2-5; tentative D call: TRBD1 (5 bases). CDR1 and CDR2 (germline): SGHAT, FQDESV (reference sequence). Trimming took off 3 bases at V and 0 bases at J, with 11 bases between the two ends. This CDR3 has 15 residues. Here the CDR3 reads CASSFRQPHQETQYF. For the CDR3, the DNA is TGTGCCAGCAGCTTTCGACAGCCCCACCAAGAGACCCAGTACTTC.

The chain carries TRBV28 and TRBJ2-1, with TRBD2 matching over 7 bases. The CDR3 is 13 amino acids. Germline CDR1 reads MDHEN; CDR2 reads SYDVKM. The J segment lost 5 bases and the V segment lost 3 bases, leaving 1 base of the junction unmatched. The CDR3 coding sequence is TGTGCCAGCAGTTTCGGGGGGAACAATGAGCAGTTCTTC. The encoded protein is CASSFGGNNEQFF. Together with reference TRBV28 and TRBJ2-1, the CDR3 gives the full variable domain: DVKVTQSSRYLVKRTGEKVFLECVQDMDHENMFWYRQDPGLGLRLIYFSYDVKMKEKGDIPEGYSVSREKKERFSLILESASTNQTSMYLCASSFGGNNEQFFGPGTRLTVL.

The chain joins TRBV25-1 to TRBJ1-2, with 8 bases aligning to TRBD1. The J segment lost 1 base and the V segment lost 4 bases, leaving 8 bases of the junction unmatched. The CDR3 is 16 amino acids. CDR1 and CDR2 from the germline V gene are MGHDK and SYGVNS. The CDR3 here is CASSGDRTLDNYGYTF. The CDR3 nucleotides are TGTGCCAGCAGTGGGGACAGGACCCTGGATAACTATGGCTACACCTTC.

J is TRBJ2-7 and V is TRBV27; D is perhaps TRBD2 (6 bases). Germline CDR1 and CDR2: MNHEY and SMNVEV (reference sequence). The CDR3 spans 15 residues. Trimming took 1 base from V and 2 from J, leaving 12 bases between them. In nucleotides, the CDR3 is TGTGCCAGCAGTTTATGGGTAGCGGAGCCCTACGAGCAGTACTTC. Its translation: CASSLWVAEPYEQYF.

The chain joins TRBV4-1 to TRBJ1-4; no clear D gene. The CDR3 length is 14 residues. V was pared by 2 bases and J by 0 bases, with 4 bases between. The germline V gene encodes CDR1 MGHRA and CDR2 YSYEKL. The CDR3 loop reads CASSQLPTNEKLFF. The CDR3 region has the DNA TGCGCCAGCAGCCAACTCCCAACTAATGAAAAACTGTTTTTT.

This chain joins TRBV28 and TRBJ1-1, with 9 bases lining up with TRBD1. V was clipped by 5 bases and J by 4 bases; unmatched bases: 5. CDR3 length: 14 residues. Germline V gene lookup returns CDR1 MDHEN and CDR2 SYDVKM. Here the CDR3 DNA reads TGTGCCAGCAGTACACAGGGGGCCGGCACTGAAGCTTTCTTT. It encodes CASSTQGAGTEAFF.

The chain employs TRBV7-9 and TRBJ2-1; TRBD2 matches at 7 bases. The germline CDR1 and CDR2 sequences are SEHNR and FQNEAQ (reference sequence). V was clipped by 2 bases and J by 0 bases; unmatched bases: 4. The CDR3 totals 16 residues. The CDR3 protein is CASSLMGLSSYNEQFF. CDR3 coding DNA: TGTGCCAGCAGCTTAATGGGACTATCCTCCTACAATGAGCAGTTCTTC.

This CDR3 reads CASSLDAGGLVSNEQFF. CDR3 nucleotides: TGTGCCAGCAGCTTGGACGCGGGGGGACTAGTAAGCAATGAGCAGTTCTTC. This sequence joins TRBV5-6 and TRBJ2-1; 8 bases line up with TRBD2. The CDR3 extends over 17 amino acids. J was trimmed by 6 bases and V by 0 bases; bases with no gene match: 11. Looked up from germline, CDR1 is SGHDT and CDR2 is YYEEEE.

The CDR3 sequence is CASSTGTINNEQFF. Here the CDR3 DNA reads TGTGCCAGCAGCACCGGGACTATTAACAATGAGCAGTTCTTC. V gene TRBV7-6 combines with J gene TRBJ2-1; 7 bases are a match to TRBD2. V lost 5 bases to trimming and J lost 5 bases; unmatched junction nucleotides: 6. This CDR3 is built from 14 residues. Germline CDR1 is SGHVS and CDR2 is FNYEAQ.

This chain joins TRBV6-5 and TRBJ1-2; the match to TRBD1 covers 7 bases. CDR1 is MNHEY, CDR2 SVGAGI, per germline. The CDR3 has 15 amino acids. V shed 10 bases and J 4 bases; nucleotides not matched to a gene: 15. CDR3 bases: TGTGCCACCTACTCCCCTGGGGGACAGTCCTATGGCTACACCTTC. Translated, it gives CATYSPGGQSYGYTF.

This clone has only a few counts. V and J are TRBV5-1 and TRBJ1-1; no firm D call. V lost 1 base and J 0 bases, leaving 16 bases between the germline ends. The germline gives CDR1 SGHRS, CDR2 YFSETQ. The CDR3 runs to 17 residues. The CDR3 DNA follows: TGCGCCAGCAGCTTGCGAGACACAACCTGGGTGAACACTGAAGCTTTCTTT. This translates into CASSLRDTTWVNTEAFF.

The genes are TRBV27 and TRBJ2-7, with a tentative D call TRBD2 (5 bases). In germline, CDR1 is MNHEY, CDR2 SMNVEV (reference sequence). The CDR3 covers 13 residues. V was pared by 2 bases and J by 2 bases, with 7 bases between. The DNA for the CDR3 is TGTGCCAGCAGTTTAAGGAGGACCTACGAGCAGTACTTC. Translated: CASSLRRTYEQYF.

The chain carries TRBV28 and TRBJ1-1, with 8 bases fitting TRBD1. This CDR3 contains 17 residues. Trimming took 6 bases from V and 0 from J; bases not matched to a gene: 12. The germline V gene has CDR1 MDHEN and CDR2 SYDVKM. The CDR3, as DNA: TGTGCCAGCAGCTCTGACAGGGGAAACGTCATGAACACTGAAGCTTTCTTT. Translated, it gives CASSSDRGNVMNTEAFF.

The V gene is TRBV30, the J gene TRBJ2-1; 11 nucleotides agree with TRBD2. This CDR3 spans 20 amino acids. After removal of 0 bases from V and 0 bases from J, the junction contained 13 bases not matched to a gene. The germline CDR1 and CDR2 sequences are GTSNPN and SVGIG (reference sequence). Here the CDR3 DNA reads TGTGCCTGGAGTGTACTAGCTAGCGGGGGGCGAAGAAACTCCTACAATGAGCAGTTCTTC. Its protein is CAWSVLASGGRRNSYNEQFF. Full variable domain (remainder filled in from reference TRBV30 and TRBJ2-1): SQTIHQWPATLVQPVGSPLSLECTVEGTSNPNLYWYRQAAGRGLQLLFYSVGIGQISSEVPQNLSASRPQDRQFILSSKKLLLSDSGFYLCAWSVLASGGRRNSYNEQFFGPGTRLTVL.

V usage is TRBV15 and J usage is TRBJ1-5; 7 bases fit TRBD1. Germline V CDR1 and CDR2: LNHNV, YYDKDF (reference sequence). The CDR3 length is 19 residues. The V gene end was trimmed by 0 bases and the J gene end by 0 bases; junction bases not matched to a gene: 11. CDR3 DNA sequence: TGTGCCACCAGCAGAGATTGGACAGGTAACTTCTATAGCAATCAGCCCCAGCATTTT. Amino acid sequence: CATSRDWTGNFYSNQPQHF.

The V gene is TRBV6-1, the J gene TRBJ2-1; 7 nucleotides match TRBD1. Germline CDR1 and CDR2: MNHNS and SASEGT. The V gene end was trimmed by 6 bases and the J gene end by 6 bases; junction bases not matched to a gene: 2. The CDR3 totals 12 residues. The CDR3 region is CASRTGINEQFF. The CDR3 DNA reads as TGTGCCAGCAGGACAGGGATCAATGAGCAGTTCTTC.

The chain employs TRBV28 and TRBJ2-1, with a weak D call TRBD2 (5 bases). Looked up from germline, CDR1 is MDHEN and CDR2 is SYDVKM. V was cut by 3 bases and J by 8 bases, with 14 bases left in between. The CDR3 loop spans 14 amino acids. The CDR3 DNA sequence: TGTGCCAGCAGTTTTGTGTCCCCGAGGGATGAGCAGTTCTTC. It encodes CASSFVSPRDEQFF.